This TCR beta chain was retrieved from a study of control samples from healthy donors and cancer patients. In this sample, this clone turned up once. Data came from immunoSEQ multiplex PCR; TCRdb stores just in-frame clones and leaves some out. The sample contains 20,000 or so clones, more than 80% of which appear only once. V trimming: 0 bases; J trimming: 0 bases; junction bases outside the gene matches: 4. Germline lookup yields CDR1 MNHNY and CDR2 SVGAGI (reference sequence). The CDR3 is 16 amino acids. This clonotype was obtained from a man in his sixties with head and neck cancer. The material sequenced was PBMCs. The chain is built from TRBV6-6 and TRBJ1-1, with 7 bases identical to TRBD1. Written as DNA, the CDR3 is TGTGCCAGCAGTTACTCTTCGGGACAGCTGAACACTGAAGCTTTCTTT. Its protein is CASSYSSGQLNTEAFF.